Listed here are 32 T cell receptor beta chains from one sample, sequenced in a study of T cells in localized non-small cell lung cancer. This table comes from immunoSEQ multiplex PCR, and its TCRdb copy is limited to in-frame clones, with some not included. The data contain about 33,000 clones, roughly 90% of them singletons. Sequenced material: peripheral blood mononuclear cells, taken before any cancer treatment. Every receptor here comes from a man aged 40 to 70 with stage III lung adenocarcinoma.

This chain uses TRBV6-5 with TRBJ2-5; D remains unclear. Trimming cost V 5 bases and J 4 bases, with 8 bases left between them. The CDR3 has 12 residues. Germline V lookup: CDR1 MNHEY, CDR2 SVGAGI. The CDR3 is CASSLVGETQYF. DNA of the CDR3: TGTGCCAGCAGTCTAGTAGGAGAGACCCAGTACTTC.

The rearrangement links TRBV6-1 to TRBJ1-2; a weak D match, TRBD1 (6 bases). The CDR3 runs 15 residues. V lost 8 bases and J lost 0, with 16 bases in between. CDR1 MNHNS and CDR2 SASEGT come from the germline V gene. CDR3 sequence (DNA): TGTGCCAGCTCCCGGCCCAGGGGCGCTAACTATGGCTACACCTTC. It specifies CASSRPRGANYGYTF.

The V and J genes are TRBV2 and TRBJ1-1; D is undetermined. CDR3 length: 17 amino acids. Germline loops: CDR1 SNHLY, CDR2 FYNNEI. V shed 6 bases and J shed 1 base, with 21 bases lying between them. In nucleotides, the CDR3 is TGTGCCAGCAGAGCATCAGGAGCAGGTCGGGCGAACACTGAAGCTTTCTTT. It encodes CASRASGAGRANTEAFF.

The CDR3 nucleotides are TGTGCCAGCAGCCCACTAGCGGGGGCCAGCCTTGAGCAGTTCTTC. Its translation is CASSPLAGASLEQFF. This chain joins TRBV7-2 and TRBJ2-1; TRBD2 aligns across 11 bases. V shed 5 bases, J shed 9 bases, and the junction held 9 bases outside the gene matches. The CDR3 consists of 15 residues. CDR1 and CDR2 from the germline V gene are SGHTA and FQGNSA.

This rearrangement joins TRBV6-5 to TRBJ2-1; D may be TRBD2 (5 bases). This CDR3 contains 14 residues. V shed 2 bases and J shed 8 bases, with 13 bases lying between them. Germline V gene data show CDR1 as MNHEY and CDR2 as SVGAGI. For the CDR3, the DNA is TGTGCCAGCAGTTACATTCGGGATCATCATGAGCAGTTCTTC. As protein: CASSYIRDHHEQFF.

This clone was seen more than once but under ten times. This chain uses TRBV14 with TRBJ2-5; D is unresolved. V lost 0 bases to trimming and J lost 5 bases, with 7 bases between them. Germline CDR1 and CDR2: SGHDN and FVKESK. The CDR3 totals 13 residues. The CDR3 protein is CASSQEPVETQYF. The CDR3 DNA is TGTGCCAGCAGCCAAGAACCTGTCGAGACCCAGTACTTC.

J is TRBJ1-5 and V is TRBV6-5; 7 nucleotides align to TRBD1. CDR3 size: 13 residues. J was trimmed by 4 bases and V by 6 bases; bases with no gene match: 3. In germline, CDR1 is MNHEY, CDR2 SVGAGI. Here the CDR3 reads CASSLTGNQPQHF. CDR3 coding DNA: TGTGCCAGCAGCTTGACAGGGAATCAGCCCCAGCATTTT.

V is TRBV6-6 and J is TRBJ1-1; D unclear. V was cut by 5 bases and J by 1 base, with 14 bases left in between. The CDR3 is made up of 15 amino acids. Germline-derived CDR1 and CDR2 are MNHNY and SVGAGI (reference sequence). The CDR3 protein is CASSPLTKGNTEAFF. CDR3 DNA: TGTGCCAGCAGTCCCCTGACAAAGGGGAACACTGAAGCTTTCTTT.

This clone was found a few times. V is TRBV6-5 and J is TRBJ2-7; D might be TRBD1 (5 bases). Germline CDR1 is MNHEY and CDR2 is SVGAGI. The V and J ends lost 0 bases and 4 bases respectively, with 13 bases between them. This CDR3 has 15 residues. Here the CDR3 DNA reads TGTGCCAGCAGTTACTCAACTCCTGACAGATACGAGCAGTACTTC. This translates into CASSYSTPDRYEQYF.

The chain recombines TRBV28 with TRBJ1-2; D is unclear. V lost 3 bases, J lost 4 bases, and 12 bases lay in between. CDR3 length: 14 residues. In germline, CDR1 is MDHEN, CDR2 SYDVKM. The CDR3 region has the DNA TGTGCCAGCAGTTTGACGAGACAATTCTATGGCTACACCTTC. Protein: CASSLTRQFYGYTF.

CDR3 in DNA: TGTGCCAGCACCCTGAGGACACGGCTTACGCAGGCGGAAGCTTTCTTT. Its protein product is CASTLRTRLTQAEAFF. The chain links TRBV5-6 to TRBJ1-1; D is perhaps TRBD1 (5 bases). This CDR3 is built from 16 residues. V was trimmed by 6 bases and J by 8 bases, leaving 26 bases between them. Germline V gene lookup returns CDR1 SGHDT and CDR2 YYEEEE.

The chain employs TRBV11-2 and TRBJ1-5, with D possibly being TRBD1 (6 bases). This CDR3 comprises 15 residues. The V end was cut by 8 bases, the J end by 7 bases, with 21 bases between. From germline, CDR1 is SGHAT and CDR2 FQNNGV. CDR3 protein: CASRPSQGRRQPQHF. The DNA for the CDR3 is TGTGCCAGCCGACCATCCCAGGGGAGGAGGCAGCCCCAGCATTTT.

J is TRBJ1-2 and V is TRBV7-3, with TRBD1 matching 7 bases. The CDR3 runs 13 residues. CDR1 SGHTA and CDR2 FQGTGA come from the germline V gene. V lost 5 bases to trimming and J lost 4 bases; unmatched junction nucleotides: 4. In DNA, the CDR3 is TGTGCCAGCAGCCCGGGACAGTTCTATGGCTACACCTTC. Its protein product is CASSPGQFYGYTF.

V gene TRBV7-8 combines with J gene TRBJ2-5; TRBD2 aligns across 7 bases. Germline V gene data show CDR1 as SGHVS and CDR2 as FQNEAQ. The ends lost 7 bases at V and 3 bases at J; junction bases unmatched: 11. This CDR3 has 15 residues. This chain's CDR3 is CASTQWRTREETQYF. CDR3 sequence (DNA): TGTGCCAGCACCCAGTGGCGGACTAGGGAAGAGACCCAGTACTTC.

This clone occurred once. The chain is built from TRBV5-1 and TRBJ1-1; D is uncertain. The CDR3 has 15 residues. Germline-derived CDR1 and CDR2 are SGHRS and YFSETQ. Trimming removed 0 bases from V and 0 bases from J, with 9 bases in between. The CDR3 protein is CASSLGHGVNTEAFF. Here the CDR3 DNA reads TGCGCCAGCAGCTTGGGACACGGAGTGAACACTGAAGCTTTCTTT.

The CDR3 is CASSRDRGEPQHF. The CDR3 DNA is TGTGCCAGTAGTCGGGACAGGGGAGAGCCCCAGCATTTT. This chain connects TRBV19 to TRBJ1-5, with 10 positions matching TRBD1. This CDR3 has 13 amino acids. CDR1 is LNHDA, CDR2 SQIVND, per germline (reference sequence). After removal of 5 bases from V and 8 bases from J, the junction contained 3 bases not matched to a gene.

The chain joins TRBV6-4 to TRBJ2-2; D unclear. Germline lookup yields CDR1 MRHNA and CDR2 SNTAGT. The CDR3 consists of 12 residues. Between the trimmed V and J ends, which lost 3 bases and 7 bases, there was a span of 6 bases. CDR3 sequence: CASSDYSGELFF. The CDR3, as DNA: TGTGCCAGCAGTGATTACAGCGGGGAGCTGTTTTTT.

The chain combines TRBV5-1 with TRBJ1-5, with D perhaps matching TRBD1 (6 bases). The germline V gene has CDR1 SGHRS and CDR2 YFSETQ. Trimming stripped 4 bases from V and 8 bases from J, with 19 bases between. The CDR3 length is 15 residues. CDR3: CASSRGGGLKEPQHF. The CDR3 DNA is TGCGCCAGCAGCAGAGGGGGGGGCCTCAAGGAGCCCCAGCATTTT.

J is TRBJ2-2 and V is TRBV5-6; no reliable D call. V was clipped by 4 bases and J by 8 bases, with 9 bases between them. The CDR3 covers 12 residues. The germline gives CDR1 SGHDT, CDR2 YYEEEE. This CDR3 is CASSPARGELFF. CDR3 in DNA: TGTGCCAGCAGCCCAGCCCGGGGGGAGCTGTTTTTT.

Here the CDR3 DNA reads TGTGCCAGCAGCTTTGGGAAGGGTGGCACTGAAGCTTTCTTT. This translates into CASSFGKGGTEAFF. This sequence joins TRBV7-9 and TRBJ1-1; D call uncertain. Germline lookup yields CDR1 SEHNR and CDR2 FQNEAQ (reference sequence). V lost 3 bases to trimming and J lost 4 bases, with 12 bases between them. The CDR3 sequence is 14 residues long.

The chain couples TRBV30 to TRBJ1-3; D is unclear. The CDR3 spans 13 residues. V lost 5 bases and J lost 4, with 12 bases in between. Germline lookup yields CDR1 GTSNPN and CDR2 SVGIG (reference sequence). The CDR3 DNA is TGTGCCTGGTCAAGGGCGTCGGGAAACACCATATATTTT. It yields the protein CAWSRASGNTIYF.

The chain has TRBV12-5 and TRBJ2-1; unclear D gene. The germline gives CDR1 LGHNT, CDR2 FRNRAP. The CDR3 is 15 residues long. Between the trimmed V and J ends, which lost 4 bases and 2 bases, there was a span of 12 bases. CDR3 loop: CASGSWQAAYNEQFF. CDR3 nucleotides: TGTGCTAGTGGTTCCTGGCAGGCCGCCTACAATGAGCAGTTCTTC. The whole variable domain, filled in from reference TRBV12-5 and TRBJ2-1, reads DARVTQTPRHKVTEMGQEVTMRCQPILGHNTVFWYRQTMMQGLELLAYFRNRAPLDDSGMPKDRFSAEMPDATLATLKIQPSEPRDSAVYFCASGSWQAAYNEQFFGPGTRLTVL.

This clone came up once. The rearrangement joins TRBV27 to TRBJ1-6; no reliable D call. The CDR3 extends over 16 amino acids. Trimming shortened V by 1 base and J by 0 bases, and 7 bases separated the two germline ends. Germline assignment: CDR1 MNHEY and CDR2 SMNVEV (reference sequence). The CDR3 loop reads CASSLLTASYNSPLHF. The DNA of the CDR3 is TGTGCCAGCAGTTTATTAACAGCCTCCTATAATTCACCCCTCCACTTT.

The CDR3 DNA reads as TGTGCCAGCAGCTTAGGGGGGTCCACAGATACGCAGTATTTT. Translating it yields CASSLGGSTDTQYF. The chain is built from TRBV11-2 and TRBJ2-3; D may be TRBD1 or TRBD2 (5 bases each). The V end lost 1 base, the J end lost 2 bases, and 7 bases lay between the germline ends. Germline CDR1 is SGHAT and CDR2 is FQNNGV. This CDR3 contains 14 residues.

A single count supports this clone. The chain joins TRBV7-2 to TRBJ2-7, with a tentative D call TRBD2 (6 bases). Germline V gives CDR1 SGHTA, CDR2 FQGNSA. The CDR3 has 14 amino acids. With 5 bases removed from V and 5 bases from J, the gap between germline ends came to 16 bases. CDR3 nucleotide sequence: TGTGCCAGCAGCCTGCGTGGGGCTAGCGACGAGCAGTACTTC. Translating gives CASSLRGASDEQYF.

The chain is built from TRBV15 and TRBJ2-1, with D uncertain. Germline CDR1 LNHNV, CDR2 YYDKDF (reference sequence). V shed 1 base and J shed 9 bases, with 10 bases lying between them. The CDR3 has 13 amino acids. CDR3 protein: CATSRVAFSEQFF. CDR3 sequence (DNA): TGTGCCACCAGCAGAGTGGCATTTTCTGAGCAGTTCTTC.

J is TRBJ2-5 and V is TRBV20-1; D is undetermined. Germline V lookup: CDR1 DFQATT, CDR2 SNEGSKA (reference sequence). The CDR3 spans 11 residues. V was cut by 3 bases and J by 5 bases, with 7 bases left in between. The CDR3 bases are TGCAGTGCTAGCCTTGTGGAGACCCAGTACTTC. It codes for CSASLVETQYF.

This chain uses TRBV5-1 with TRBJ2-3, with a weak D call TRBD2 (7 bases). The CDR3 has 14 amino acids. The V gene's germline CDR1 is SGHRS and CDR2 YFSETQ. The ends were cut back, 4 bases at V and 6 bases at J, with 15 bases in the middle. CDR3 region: CASSGGGPLDTQYF. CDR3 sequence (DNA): TGCGCCAGCAGCGGCGGGGGCCCCCTTGATACGCAGTATTTT. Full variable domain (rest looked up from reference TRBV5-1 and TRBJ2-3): KAGVTQTPRYLIKTRGQQVTLSCSPISGHRSVSWYQQTPGQGLQFLFEYFSETQRNKGNFPGRFSGRQFSNSRSEMNVSTLELGDSALYLCASSGGGPLDTQYFGPGTRLTVL.

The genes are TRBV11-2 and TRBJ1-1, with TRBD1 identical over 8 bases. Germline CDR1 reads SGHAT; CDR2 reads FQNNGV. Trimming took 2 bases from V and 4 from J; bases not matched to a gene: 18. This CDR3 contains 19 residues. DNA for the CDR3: TGTGCCAGCAGCTTAAGACAGGGGATCCGCGCTGGGTTGGGCACTGAAGCTTTCTTT. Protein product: CASSLRQGIRAGLGTEAFF. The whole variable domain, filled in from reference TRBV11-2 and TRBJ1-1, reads EAGVAQSPRYKIIEKRQSVAFWCNPISGHATLYWYQQILGQGPKLLIQFQNNGVVDDSQLPKDRFSAERLKGVDSTLKIQPAKLEDSAVYLCASSLRQGIRAGLGTEAFFGQGTRLTVV.

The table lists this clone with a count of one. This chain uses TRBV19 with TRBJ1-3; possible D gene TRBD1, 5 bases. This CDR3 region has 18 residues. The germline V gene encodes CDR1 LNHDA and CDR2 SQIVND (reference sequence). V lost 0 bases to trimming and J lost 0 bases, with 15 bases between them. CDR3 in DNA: TGTGCCAGTAGTATAGATAGTGGGGGGATCCCCTCTGGAAACACCATATATTTT. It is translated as CASSIDSGGIPSGNTIYF. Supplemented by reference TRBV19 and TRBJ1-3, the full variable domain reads DGGITQSPKYLFRKEGQNVTLSCEQNLNHDAMYWYRQDPGQGLRLIYYSQIVNDFQKGDIAEGYSVSREKKESFPLTVTSAQKNPTAFYLCASSIDSGGIPSGNTIYFGEGSWLTVV.

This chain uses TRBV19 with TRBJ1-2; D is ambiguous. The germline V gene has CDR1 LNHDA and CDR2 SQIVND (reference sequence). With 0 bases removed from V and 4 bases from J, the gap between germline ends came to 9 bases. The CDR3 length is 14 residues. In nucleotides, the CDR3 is TGTGCCAGTAGTATAGACACAGCTACCTATGGCTACACCTTC. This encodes CASSIDTATYGYTF.

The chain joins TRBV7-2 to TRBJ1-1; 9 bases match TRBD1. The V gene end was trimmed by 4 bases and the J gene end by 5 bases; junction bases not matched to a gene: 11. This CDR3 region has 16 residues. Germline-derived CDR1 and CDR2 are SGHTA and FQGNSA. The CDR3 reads CASSSQGQGRVTEAFF. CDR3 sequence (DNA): TGTGCCAGCAGCTCCCAGGGACAGGGCCGGGTAACTGAAGCTTTCTTT.